A selection of T cell receptor beta chains follows, all from one sample in a study of T-cell reconstitution after alpha-beta-depleted transplantation in children. TCRdb recomputed calls from the PCR reads with MiXCR, one row per CDR3 protein. In the table there are 98,000 or so distinct CDR3 sequences, around 6.4% of which are singletons. The sample was PBMCs, mostly from graft donor cells, taken 360 days after TCRalphabeta/CD19-depleted stem cell transplant. These receptors were obtained from a male patient aged 2 to 9 who had a stem cell transplant for acute lymphoblastic leukemia, so the T cells may come from the graft donor. Each CDR3 is given with its conserved first and last residue. D genes are given only for firm matches.

CASSLDRGTNEKLFF TRBJ1-4 TRBD1 TRBV4-3 15
CASSLTRGNEQYF TRBJ2-7 TRBD1 TRBV7-2 13
CASSLVGTAPFGYEQYF TRBJ2-7 TRBD1 TRBV5-1 17
CASSQEGRGGTGELFF TRBJ2-2 TRBD2 TRBV4-2 16
CASSPGWVYSNQPQHF TRBJ1-5 - TRBV12-3/TRBV12-4 16
CASSPRGPGDTQYF TRBJ2-3 - TRBV12-3/TRBV12-4 14
CASSSNEQFF TRBJ2-1 - TRBV28 10
CASSLWTSRGFTDTQYF TRBJ2-3 TRBD2 TRBV7-2 17
CASKGTTMAKKAFF TRBJ1-1 - TRBV19 14
CASSGVDGLQETQYF TRBJ2-5 - TRBV27 15
CASSYSPSLNTEAFF TRBJ1-1 - TRBV6-2/TRBV6-3 15
CATSAQSRDRTSTDTQYF TRBJ2-3 - TRBV24-1 18
CASSLMGASYEQYF TRBJ2-7 - TRBV27 14
CASSDRETQYF TRBJ2-5 - TRBV7-2 11
CASSLNRRGEQYF TRBJ2-7 - TRBV11-2 13
CASSLAGGPYEQYF TRBJ2-7 TRBD2 TRBV6-1 14
CASSGLTQYF TRBJ2-5 - TRBV28 10
CASSLVGRYEQYF TRBJ2-7 - TRBV7-9 13
CASSWAEAKNIQYF TRBJ2-4 - TRBV4-2 14
CAIEDSMGDYTF TRBJ1-2 - TRBV10-3 12